This passage covers 18 T cell receptor beta chains from one sample sequenced in a study of long-term antiretroviral therapy in people with HIV. The run of the v3.0 immunoSEQ assay was at survey level. This table comes from immunoSEQ multiplex PCR, and its TCRdb copy is limited to in-frame clones, with some not included. The table records tens of thousands of clones, roughly 97% of them present only once. The sample here was unsorted PBMCs, taken 6.9 years after starting antiretroviral therapy. The source of these receptors is a young man with HIV.

This chain joins TRBV9 and TRBJ2-7, with D unclear. Deletions cut 0 bases from V and 7 bases from J, with 11 bases between. This CDR3 region has 13 residues. CDR1 is SGDLS and CDR2 is YYNGEE in the germline V gene. CDR3 DNA: TGTGCCAGCAGCGTAGATGGAGCTTCGGAGCAGTACTTC. Protein product: CASSVDGASEQYF. The whole variable domain, remainder taken from reference TRBV9 and TRBJ2-7, is DSGVTQTPKHLITATGQRVTLRCSPRSGDLSVYWYQQSLDQGLQFLIQYYNGEERAKGNILERFSAQQFPDLHSELNLSSLELGDSALYFCASSVDGASEQYFGPGTRLTVT.

The chain couples TRBV19 to TRBJ2-2, with D unclear. V was trimmed by 3 bases and J by 5 bases, leaving 7 bases between them. Germline assignment: CDR1 LNHDA and CDR2 SQIVND (reference sequence). The CDR3 has 13 residues. CDR3 DNA sequence: TGTGCCAGTAGTATCAAGAGAACCGGGGAGCTGTTTTTT. It codes for CASSIKRTGELFF.

The J gene is TRBJ2-7, the V gene TRBV5-1; D possibly corresponds to TRBD2 (6 bases). Trimming left V 5 bases short and J 5 bases short, with 20 bases between. CDR1 is SGHRS, CDR2 YFSETQ, per germline. This CDR3 comprises 15 residues. The CDR3 protein is CASRPELARRNEQYF. The CDR3 DNA reads as TGCGCCAGCAGGCCCGAACTAGCCCGACGCAACGAGCAGTACTTC.

The V and J genes are TRBV11-2 and TRBJ1-2; D ambiguous. The V gene lost 5 bases and the J gene lost 4 bases, with 11 bases spanning the gap. The CDR3 consists of 13 residues. CDR1 SGHAT and CDR2 FQNNGV come from the germline V gene. The CDR3 DNA is TGTGCCAGCAGCCCCGACCCAACCTATGGCTACACCTTC. This sequence encodes CASSPDPTYGYTF.

This clone was seen only once. The chain combines TRBV4-1 with TRBJ2-7; D gene ambiguous. The CDR3 consists of 16 residues. Germline V gene lookup returns CDR1 MGHRA and CDR2 YSYEKL. Trimming removed 1 base from V and 6 bases from J, with 19 bases in between. The CDR3 DNA follows: TGCGCCAGCAGCCAAGCTTCCCCTAACGGGTTTGTCGAGCAGTACTTC. Translated, it gives CASSQASPNGFVEQYF.

V and J are TRBV7-2 and TRBJ1-1; D is unresolved. This CDR3 comprises 13 residues. Germline V gene sequence: CDR1 SGHTA, CDR2 FQGNSA. V was shortened by 1 base and J by 1 base, with 4 bases between the two germline ends. Here the CDR3 DNA reads TGTGCCAGCAGCTTAGAGGGGAACACTGAAGCTTTCTTT. Its protein product is CASSLEGNTEAFF.

V usage is TRBV6-5 and J usage is TRBJ1-1, with D possibly being TRBD1 (6 bases). V was shortened by 7 bases and J by 0 bases, with 12 bases between the two germline ends. Germline CDR1 MNHEY, CDR2 SVGAGI. This CDR3 spans 14 amino acids. Written as DNA, the CDR3 is TGTGCCAGCACTCTGGACAGACTGAACACTGAAGCTTTCTTT. Residues: CASTLDRLNTEAFF.

V usage is TRBV10-3 and J usage is TRBJ2-7, with 7 bases lining up with TRBD2. J was trimmed by 4 bases and V by 4 bases; bases with no gene match: 7. The CDR3 length is 14 residues. Germline V gene lookup returns CDR1 ENHRY and CDR2 SYGVKD. CDR3 nucleotides: TGTGCCATCAGTGCCATGGGGGGGGGTTACGAGCAGTACTTC. Amino acid sequence: CAISAMGGGYEQYF.

The V and J genes are TRBV7-9 and TRBJ1-3; the D gene is possibly TRBD1 (5 bases). Germline V gives CDR1 SEHNR, CDR2 FQNEAQ (reference sequence). This CDR3 region has 14 residues. V was pared by 7 bases and J by 2 bases, with 12 bases between. The CDR3 coding sequence is TGTGCCAGCAATCTGGGGGTTACTGGAAACACCATATATTTT. This translates into CASNLGVTGNTIYF.

V gene TRBV7-2 combines with J gene TRBJ1-3, with D hard to call. Germline-derived CDR1 and CDR2 are SGHTA and FQGNSA. The CDR3 contains 15 residues. The germline V and J ends were trimmed by 4 bases and 6 bases, with 16 bases remaining between them. In nucleotides, the CDR3 is TGTGCCAGCAGCTCCCCGGACCGAAGGCCAAACACCATATATTTT. It yields the protein CASSSPDRRPNTIYF.

The V and J genes are TRBV6-5 and TRBJ2-2, with D perhaps TRBD1 (6 bases). V was shortened by 7 bases and J by 8 bases, with 20 bases between the two germline ends. The CDR3 runs 15 residues. The V gene's germline CDR1 is MNHEY and CDR2 SVGAGI. The CDR3, as DNA: TGTGCCAGCACCCCGGCTTACAGGGCTCCGGGGGAGCTGTTTTTT. It translates to CASTPAYRAPGELFF.

The J gene is TRBJ2-1, the V gene TRBV20-1; D gene unclear. Germline values: CDR1 DFQATT, CDR2 SNEGSKA (reference sequence). V shed 6 bases and J shed 6 bases, with 6 bases lying between them. The CDR3 runs 10 residues. The CDR3 DNA sequence: TGCAGTGCAAAACTCAATGAGCAGTTCTTC. It translates to CSAKLNEQFF.

This clone was recorded a few times. The chain is built from TRBV5-6 and TRBJ2-5; D is undetermined. Germline V gene lookup returns CDR1 SGHDT and CDR2 YYEEEE. The CDR3 sequence is 13 residues long. V was cut by 3 bases and J by 3 bases, with 9 bases left in between. In DNA, the CDR3 is TGTGCCAGCAGCTACTGGACCAAAGAGACCCAGTACTTC. Protein sequence: CASSYWTKETQYF.

The CDR3 nucleotides are TGTGCCAGCAGCTTAGACGGAAGGGGTGGGGAGCAGTACTTC. Amino acids: CASSLDGRGGEQYF. This chain uses TRBV11-2 with TRBJ2-7; D possibly corresponds to TRBD1 (5 bases). Germline V gene lookup returns CDR1 SGHAT and CDR2 FQNNGV. There are 14 residues in the CDR3. The V gene lost 0 bases and the J gene lost 7 bases, with 13 bases spanning the gap.

The chain has TRBV9 and TRBJ2-2, with D possibly being TRBD2 (7 bases). Per germline, CDR1 SGDLS and CDR2 YYNGEE. The ends were cut back, 2 bases at V and 3 bases at J, with 17 bases in the middle. The CDR3 runs 17 residues. The CDR3 DNA sequence: TGTGCCAGCAGCGTCGGGAGAGGGGGGGTGGACACCGGGGAGCTGTTTTTT. Amino acids: CASSVGRGGVDTGELFF.

The chain links TRBV5-1 to TRBJ2-4, with 12 bases matching TRBD1. V gave up 5 bases and J gave up 3 bases; unmatched junction bases: 9. Germline CDR1 reads SGHRS; CDR2 reads YFSETQ. CDR3 length: 17 amino acids. The CDR3 sequence is CASSSGQGAPGKNIQYF. In DNA, the CDR3 is TGCGCCAGCAGTTCGGGACAGGGGGCGCCGGGCAAAAACATTCAGTACTTC. The complete variable domain, with remaining parts taken from reference TRBV5-1 and TRBJ2-4, reads KAGVTQTPRYLIKTRGQQVTLSCSPISGHRSVSWYQQTPGQGLQFLFEYFSETQRNKGNFPGRFSGRQFSNSRSEMNVSTLELGDSALYLCASSSGQGAPGKNIQYFGAGTRLSVL.

The chain has TRBV7-7 and TRBJ2-5; D might be TRBD2 (6 bases). Germline CDR1 is SSHAT and CDR2 is FNYEAQ (reference sequence). The CDR3 spans 9 residues. The CDR3 region is CAVGSAQYF. The CDR3 region has the DNA TGTGCTGTCGGGAGCGCCCAGTACTTC.

The chain joins TRBV9 to TRBJ2-3; TRBD1 might be the D (7 bases). There are 15 residues in the CDR3. From germline, CDR1 is SGDLS and CDR2 YYNGEE. Trimming cost V 4 bases and J 4 bases, with 16 bases left between them. The CDR3 loop is CASSTQGRGADTQYF. The CDR3 DNA is TGTGCCAGCAGCACCCAGGGCAGGGGGGCAGATACGCAGTATTTT.